This TCR beta chain came from a study of blood T cells in healthy people across ages. The individuals who served as donors were healthy Caucasians living in Russia, aged about 6 to 100. Samples each yielded at least 5.5 micrograms of total RNA. The CDR3 covers 15 residues. Germline lookup yields CDR1 LGHNA and CDR2 YSLEER. Trimming at V came to 4 bases and at J to 3 bases, leaving 3 bases not matched to a gene. Then a second PCR, running about 6 to 12 cycles, was carried out with a sample-barcoded 5' primer and a J-beta primer mix. TCRdb re-called the 5' RACE reads through MiXCR, storing one row per CDR3 protein. The sample contains roughly 1.5 million distinct CDR3 sequences, roughly 43% of which appear only once.

Input material: blood. The chain couples TRBV4-3 to TRBJ2-1; 10 bases fit TRBD1. The receptor comes from a woman between 18 and 30 years old in good health. DNA of the CDR3: TGCGCCAGCAGCCGAGACAGGGGGCTCTACAATGAGCAGTTCTTC. Protein sequence: CASSRDRGLYNEQFF.